These 28 T cell receptor beta chains were all obtained from the same sample, sequenced in a study of blood T cell repertoires in COVID-19. Using immunoSEQ multiplex PCR, the repertoire was profiled, and TCRdb retains in-frame clones only, with some absent. The sample includes some 220,000 clones, roughly four fifths of them seen just once. The sequenced sample consisted of peripheral blood. Receptors were obtained from a woman between 65 and 79 years old with COVID-19, enrolled during active disease.

The rearrangement links TRBV14 to TRBJ2-7, with D possibly being TRBD1 (5 bases). Germline lookup yields CDR1 SGHDN and CDR2 FVKESK. V gave up 3 bases and J gave up 2 bases, with 5 bases separating them. The CDR3 covers 12 residues. CDR3 coding DNA: TGTGCCAGCAGCCAGACAGCCTACGAGCAGTACTTC. Translating it yields CASSQTAYEQYF.

This clone was seen at least ten times. CDR3 protein: CASSQDLWREGQYNEQFF. The CDR3 bases are TGCGCCAGCAGCCAAGATCTGTGGCGGGAGGGGCAATACAATGAGCAGTTCTTC. The rearrangement uses TRBV4-3 and TRBJ2-1; 9 positions agree with TRBD2. The V gene's germline CDR1 is LGHNA and CDR2 YSLEER. V trimming: 0 bases; J trimming: 4 bases; junction bases outside the gene matches: 10. The CDR3 length is 18 residues.

The V gene is TRBV19, the J gene TRBJ1-2; the match to TRBD1 covers 7 bases. The CDR3 covers 14 residues. Germline values: CDR1 LNHDA, CDR2 SQIVND (reference sequence). The trim removed 4 bases at V and 2 bases at J, leaving 4 bases unmatched. Here the CDR3 DNA reads TGTGCCAGTAGTAGGGTGACAGGGAACTATGGCTACACCTTC. It encodes CASSRVTGNYGYTF.

The chain has TRBV11-3 and TRBJ2-1; 11 bases line up with TRBD2. V gave up 0 bases and J gave up 0 bases; unmatched junction bases: 10. Germline CDR1 reads SGHNT; CDR2 reads YENEEA. The CDR3 extends over 20 amino acids. The CDR3 spells CASSLEGLAGGFSSYNEQFF. The CDR3 DNA follows: TGTGCCAGCAGCTTAGAAGGTCTAGCGGGAGGCTTTAGCTCCTACAATGAGCAGTTCTTC.

The gene calls are TRBV19 and TRBJ1-5, with unresolved D. The CDR3 has 14 amino acids. Per the germline V gene, CDR1 is LNHDA and CDR2 is SQIVND (reference sequence). Trimming stripped 3 bases from V and 3 bases from J, with 9 bases between. CDR3 protein: CASSISELNQPQHF. In nucleotides, the CDR3 is TGTGCCAGTAGTATCTCCGAACTCAATCAGCCCCAGCATTTT.

The CDR3 DNA follows: TGTGCCAGCAGCACAGCGGGAGGTGCCACCGGGGAGCTGTTTTTT. Protein product: CASSTAGGATGELFF. The chain uses TRBV6-6 and TRBJ2-2; the match to TRBD2 covers 9 bases. The CDR3 covers 15 residues. Trimming cost V 6 bases and J 4 bases; bases outside gene matches: 6. Germline V lookup: CDR1 MNHNY, CDR2 SVGAGI (reference sequence).

The J gene is TRBJ1-6, the V gene TRBV2; tentatively, D is TRBD1 (5 bases). V was shortened by 4 bases and J by 6 bases, with 13 bases between the two germline ends. The CDR3 totals 15 residues. CDR1 and CDR2 (germline): SNHLY, FYNNEI. CDR3 DNA: TGTGCCAGCAGTGGAGCGGGAAGGGGTAATTCACCCCTCCACTTT. Amino acid sequence: CASSGAGRGNSPLHF.

This sequence joins TRBV28 and TRBJ1-4, with unresolved D. This CDR3 region has 15 residues. Germline CDR1 is MDHEN and CDR2 is SYDVKM. V lost 3 bases and J 8 bases, leaving 16 bases between the germline ends. In DNA form, the CDR3 reads TGTGCCAGCAGTTTTCGGAGGCCCCACGGAGAAAAACTGTTTTTT. Its protein is CASSFRRPHGEKLFF.

This clone occurred a few times. The chain combines TRBV7-8 with TRBJ1-5; 8 bases align to TRBD1. Germline V gene lookup returns CDR1 SGHVS and CDR2 FQNEAQ. CDR3 size: 14 residues. Unmatched junction bases numbered 6, after V lost 4 bases and J lost 7 bases. The CDR3 spells CASSSGQGMQPQHF. The CDR3 DNA follows: TGTGCCAGCAGCTCAGGACAGGGCATGCAGCCCCAGCATTTT. Drawing the rest from reference TRBV7-8 and TRBJ1-5, the complete variable domain is GAGVSQSPRYKVAKRGQDVALRCDPISGHVSLFWYQQALGQGPEFLTYFQNEAQLDKSGLPSDRFFAERPEGSVSTLKIQRTQQEDSAVYLCASSSGQGMQPQHFGDGTRLSIL.

The chain carries TRBV28 and TRBJ2-7, with D unresolved. V dropped 2 bases and J dropped 5 bases, with 10 bases sitting between them. The CDR3 has 13 residues. Germline V CDR1 and CDR2: MDHEN, SYDVKM. The CDR3 sequence: CASSLNGADEQYF. CDR3 DNA sequence: TGTGCCAGCAGTTTAAACGGTGCGGACGAGCAGTACTTC. Full variable domain (missing parts from reference TRBV28 and TRBJ2-7): DVKVTQSSRYLVKRTGEKVFLECVQDMDHENMFWYRQDPGLGLRLIYFSYDVKMKEKGDIPEGYSVSREKKERFSLILESASTNQTSMYLCASSLNGADEQYFGPGTRLTVT.

J is TRBJ1-2 and V is TRBV10-3, with a weak D call TRBD1 (6 bases). Looked up from germline, CDR1 is ENHRY and CDR2 is SYGVKD. Trimming left V 10 bases short and J 6 bases short, with 24 bases between. The CDR3 consists of 15 residues. For the CDR3, the DNA is TGTGCCACCTTGGGGGCGAATGACCCTCTCGATGGCTACACCTTC. The encoded protein is CATLGANDPLDGYTF.

For the CDR3, the DNA is TGTGCCAGCAGCTTGGCCGGGACAGGGTCGGCCGAGCAGTACTTC. Translating gives CASSLAGTGSAEQYF. The genes are TRBV5-4 and TRBJ2-7; 9 bases are shared with TRBD1. There are 15 residues in the CDR3. V dropped 0 bases and J dropped 6; count of bases not matched to a gene: 7. CDR1 SGHNT and CDR2 YYREEE come from the germline V gene (reference sequence).

The V gene is TRBV3-1 (or the pseudogene TRBV3-2), the J gene TRBJ1-5; weak D call: TRBD1 (6 bases). Germline V gene sequence: CDR1 LGHDT, CDR2 YNNKEL (reference sequence). This CDR3 spans 17 amino acids. With 4 bases removed from V and 0 bases from J, the gap between germline ends came to 16 bases. CDR3 residues: CASSPDRIADSNQPQHF. DNA of the CDR3: TGTGCCAGCAGCCCGGACAGAATAGCTGATAGCAATCAGCCCCAGCATTTT.

This clone was counted a few times. The chain has TRBV18 and TRBJ1-2, with 12 positions matching TRBD1. V lost 4 bases, J lost 5 bases, and 11 bases stayed unmatched. This CDR3 has 17 residues. Looked up from germline, CDR1 is KGHSH and CDR2 is LQKENI. CDR3 DNA: TGTGCCAGCTCACTTCCCGGGACAGGGGGCGTACATTATGGCTACACCTTC. Translating gives CASSLPGTGGVHYGYTF.

The chain joins TRBV7-2 to TRBJ1-3, with 8 bases that match TRBD1. V lost 5 bases and J lost 0; bases outside the gene matches: 6. The V gene's germline CDR1 is SGHTA and CDR2 FQGNSA. The length of the CDR3 is 16 residues. CDR3: CASSPRQGSSGNTIYF. The CDR3 coding sequence is TGTGCCAGCAGCCCACGACAGGGGAGCTCTGGAAACACCATATATTTT.

The chain employs TRBV30 and TRBJ2-1, with a tentative D call TRBD1 (6 bases). V was shortened by 0 bases and J by 7 bases, with 13 bases between the two germline ends. CDR3 size: 14 residues. From germline, CDR1 is GTSNPN and CDR2 SVGIG (reference sequence). In nucleotides, the CDR3 is TGTGCCTGGAGTGTCAAAGGGGGTCGAAATGAGCAGTTCTTC. Amino acid sequence: CAWSVKGGRNEQFF.

The chain uses TRBV2 and TRBJ2-5, with D maybe TRBD1 (5 bases). V dropped 8 bases and J dropped 5 bases, with 9 bases sitting between them. The germline gives CDR1 SNHLY, CDR2 FYNNEI. CDR3 length: 11 amino acids. CDR3 sequence reads: CASQGRETQYF. As DNA, the CDR3 is TGTGCCAGCCAGGGTCGTGAGACCCAGTACTTC.

V is TRBV29-1 and J is TRBJ2-7, with D possibly matching TRBD1 (5 bases). CDR1 and CDR2 from the germline V gene are SQVTM and ANQGSEA. This CDR3 contains 13 residues. V lost 6 bases and J lost 4, with 16 bases in between. The CDR3, as DNA: TGCAGCGTATCTCAAGGGGCGGATTACGAGCAGTACTTC. This encodes CSVSQGADYEQYF.

This clone has just a few counts. The rearrangement uses TRBV2 and TRBJ1-1, with a weak D call TRBD1 (6 bases). Germline V gene sequence: CDR1 SNHLY, CDR2 FYNNEI. V lost 6 bases to trimming and J lost 10 bases, with 12 bases between them. This CDR3 has 11 amino acids. DNA of the CDR3: TGTGCCAGCAGATCACAGGGTCCAGCTTTCTTT. This gives the protein CASRSQGPAFF.

This chain connects TRBV18 to TRBJ1-3; the D is unclear. The CDR3 is 18 amino acids. Germline values: CDR1 KGHSH, CDR2 LQKENI. V dropped 3 bases and J dropped 1 base, with 19 bases sitting between them. As DNA, the CDR3 is TGTGCCAGCTCACCGCCTAATACGGTCCTAATTTCTGGAAACACCATATATTTT. Its protein is CASSPPNTVLISGNTIYF.

This chain connects TRBV28 to TRBJ2-6; D remains ambiguous. The CDR3 is made up of 16 amino acids. CDR1 MDHEN and CDR2 SYDVKM come from the germline V gene. Trimming pared 3 bases from V and 0 bases from J, leaving 9 bases between. The CDR3 loop reads CASSFVRSSGANVLTF. The DNA of the CDR3 is TGTGCCAGCAGTTTCGTCCGGAGCTCTGGGGCCAACGTCCTGACTTTC. Complete variable domain (other parts from reference TRBV28 and TRBJ2-6): DVKVTQSSRYLVKRTGEKVFLECVQDMDHENMFWYRQDPGLGLRLIYFSYDVKMKEKGDIPEGYSVSREKKERFSLILESASTNQTSMYLCASSFVRSSGANVLTFGAGSRLTVL.

At least ten counts were recorded for this clone. The chain employs TRBV7-2 and TRBJ2-1; 7 bases line up with TRBD2. The germline V gene encodes CDR1 SGHTA and CDR2 FQGNSA. The junction had 9 bases not matched to a gene; V was cut back by 5 bases and J by 5 bases. The CDR3 is made up of 15 amino acids. CDR3 sequence: CASSPSRGLNNEQFF. For the CDR3, the DNA is TGTGCCAGCAGCCCCAGCCGGGGACTAAACAATGAGCAGTTCTTC.

This chain uses TRBV7-2 with TRBJ1-5; the match to TRBD1 covers 9 bases. The CDR3 is made up of 16 amino acids. Germline V gene sequence: CDR1 SGHTA, CDR2 FQGNSA. V shed 5 bases and J 5 bases; nucleotides not matched to a gene: 10. CDR3 sequence (DNA): TGTGCCAGCAGCCTCATCGGGACAGGGAGGGATCAGCCCCAGCATTTT. Protein: CASSLIGTGRDQPQHF.

The CDR3 here is CASSISRDTQYF. CDR3 DNA: TGTGCCAGTAGTATTTCCCGGGATACGCAGTATTTT. This chain links TRBV19 with TRBJ2-3; unclear D gene. V was pared by 3 bases and J by 6 bases, with 7 bases between. Germline loops: CDR1 LNHDA, CDR2 SQIVND (reference sequence). The CDR3 totals 12 residues. The full variable domain, with the rest looked up from reference TRBV19 and TRBJ2-3, is DGGITQSPKYLFRKEGQNVTLSCEQNLNHDAMYWYRQDPGQGLRLIYYSQIVNDFQKGDIAEGYSVSREKKESFPLTVTSAQKNPTAFYLCASSISRDTQYFGPGTRLTVL.

The chain couples TRBV9 to TRBJ2-3; D uncertain. V lost 3 bases and J lost 2, with 7 bases in between. There are 13 residues in the CDR3. Looked up from germline, CDR1 is SGDLS and CDR2 is YYNGEE. The CDR3 DNA sequence: TGTGCCAGCAGCGGTAGTGTCACAGATACGCAGTATTTT. Its protein product is CASSGSVTDTQYF. Combining the CDR3 with reference TRBV9 and TRBJ2-3 gives the whole variable domain DSGVTQTPKHLITATGQRVTLRCSPRSGDLSVYWYQQSLDQGLQFLIQYYNGEERAKGNILERFSAQQFPDLHSELNLSSLELGDSALYFCASSGSVTDTQYFGPGTRLTVL.

The rearrangement joins TRBV30 to TRBJ2-3; the match to TRBD1 covers 11 bases. J was trimmed by 5 bases and V by 2 bases; bases with no gene match: 6. Germline V gene lookup returns CDR1 GTSNPN and CDR2 SVGIG (reference sequence). The CDR3 covers 15 residues. The CDR3 loop reads CAWSLGQGAGDTQYF. In DNA, the CDR3 is TGTGCCTGGAGTCTAGGACAGGGGGCCGGAGATACGCAGTATTTT.

This clone has only one observation. CDR3 region: CASSFGQEPSNTIYF. The CDR3 coding sequence is TGTGCCAGCTCATTCGGACAGGAGCCTTCAAACACCATATATTTT. The chain is built from TRBV18 and TRBJ1-3, with 7 bases that match TRBD1. The CDR3 is 15 amino acids. Germline CDR1 and CDR2: KGHSH and LQKENI. The trim removed 5 bases at V and 6 bases at J, leaving 10 bases unmatched.

V gene TRBV5-1 combines with J gene TRBJ1-1, with D uncertain. The CDR3 is 13 residues long. Per germline, CDR1 SGHRS and CDR2 YFSETQ. V lost 3 bases, J lost 6 bases, and 12 bases lay in between. DNA for the CDR3: TGCGCCAGCAGCTCTGACTCCCTGGCTGAAGCTTTCTTT. Its protein product is CASSSDSLAEAFF.